This T cell receptor (beta chain) was captured by sequencing in a study of blood T cell repertoires in COVID-19. At the level of the study: Italy, Spain and the United States were the sources of the convalescent and acute COVID-19 samples. PBMCs, B-cell-depleted T cells, or T cells were the source of the cDNA or gDNA that made up the material.

In the original analysis: The assay estimated nucleated cells by amplifying reference gene primers. Clones were read by immunoSEQ multiplex PCR, and TCRdb kept only the in-frame ones, dropping some. The D gene and trimming were derived from the DNA, and the V and J assignments and clone size from that table. The sample contains 150,000 or so clones, 82% of which appear only once. Seattle-derived patients entered the study during active infection and were followed longitudinally. This CDR3 is 13 amino acids long. CDR1 and CDR2 from the germline V gene are SEHNR and FQNEAQ (reference sequence). The V end lost 6 bases, the J end lost 1 base, and 9 bases lay between the germline ends. This clone has just one count.

The clonotype comes from a middle-aged woman with COVID-19, enrolled during active disease. The sequenced sample consisted of peripheral blood. V is TRBV7-9 and J is TRBJ1-1; the D is unclear. The CDR3 DNA reads TGTGCCAGCAGTCCTCGACAGAACACTGAAGCTTTCTTT. Residues: CASSPRQNTEAFF.